This T cell receptor beta chain was retrieved from a study of shared clonotypes between healthy human individuals. The length of the CDR3 is 15 residues. The ends were cut back, 2 bases at V and 2 bases at J, with 11 bases in the middle. Germline CDR1 SGHRS, CDR2 YFSETQ. Method: immunoSEQ multiplex PCR; TCRdb's copy keeps in-frame clones and lacks some. The sample records approximately 510,000 clones, 79% being singletons. The sample comprised PBMCs. J is TRBJ1-3 and V is TRBV5-1, with unresolved D. This TCR was sampled from a woman aged 40 to 49 in good health. Some clones in this sample may be carry-over from other donors' samples. The CDR3 protein is CASSFDPRTGNTIYF. In DNA, the CDR3 is TGCGCCAGCAGCTTTGATCCGAGGACTGGAAACACCATATATTTT.